The rows below give T cell receptor beta chains drawn from one sample of a study of early T cells in non-severe SARS-CoV-2 infection. TCRdb ran MiXCR on the 5' RACE reads and lists one entry per CDR3 protein. This table holds about 77,000 distinct CDR3 sequences, more than 7.5% found once. Sequencing input: whole blood. The receptors were sampled from an adult who was a healthcare worker with PCR-confirmed SARS-CoV-2 infection or an uninfected control (not recorded which). The CDR3 runs from the conserved cysteine through the conserved F or W. A D gene is named only where the DNA matches it firmly. Some rows mark clone size as missing; the rest say once, few, many or name a class of expanded clone.

d_call	v_call	j_call	clone_size	cdr3_length	cdr3_nt	cdr3_aa
-	TRBV28	TRBJ2-1	-	13	TGTACCAGCACCTCTCGTAACTACAATGAGCAGTTCTTC	CTSTSRNYNEQFF
-	TRBV20-1	TRBJ1-3	-	12	TGCAGTGCTCTCCCCCAAGGAAACACCATATATTTT	CSALPQGNTIYF
-	TRBV9	TRBJ2-2	-	15	TGTGCCAGCAGCGTAGCGGGAGTGATTACCGGGGAGCTGTTTTTT	CASSVAGVITGELFF
-	TRBV28	TRBJ1-5	many	14	TGTGCCAGCAGACCGACCGGGGGGAGTCAGCCCCAGCATTTT	CASRPTGGSQPQHF
TRBD2	TRBV10-2	TRBJ2-7	few	14	TGCGCCAGCAGTGAGTTAGCGGGGGACTACGAGCAGTACTTC	CASSELAGDYEQYF
TRBD2	TRBV20-1	TRBJ2-3	-	17	TGCAGTGCTAGCCCTATGACTAGCGGGAGGGCCGGAGATACGCAGTATTTT	CSASPMTSGRAGDTQYF
-	TRBV27	TRBJ1-5	-	16	TGTGCCAGCTACCCCGGGGGTCCTGTCGGCAATCAGCCCCAGCATTTT	CASYPGGPVGNQPQHF
-	TRBV5-1	TRBJ2-7	-	13	TGCGCCAGCAGCTTAACAGGGTTGGTAGAGCAGTACTTC	CASSLTGLVEQYF
TRBD2	TRBV28	TRBJ2-1	-	15	TGTGCCAGCATCATGAGCGGGAGTGGCTACAATGAGCAGTTCTTC	CASIMSGSGYNEQFF
-	TRBV20-1	TRBJ1-6	many	15	TGCAGTGCTAGTCCCGACGGGTTCAATAATTCACCCCTCCACTTT	CSASPDGFNNSPLHF
-	TRBV6-1	TRBJ2-3	many	11	TGTGCCAGCACCAGGACAGATACGCAGTATTTT	CASTRTDTQYF